What follows are 11 T cell receptor beta chains derived from one specimen sequenced in a study of identical twins. Each CDR3 protein is one row after TCRdb ran MiXCR on the 5' RACE reads. Here the sample spans approximately 500,000 distinct CDR3 sequences, 24% being singletons. The same data also went into a second study, on T cells expressing NK-cell markers.

The sample taken for sequencing was CD4+ T cells sorted from blood. The receptor set was obtained from a woman aged 18-30 years in good health.

This rearrangement joins TRBV27 to TRBJ2-1, with 10 bases matching TRBD2. The CDR3 totals 15 residues. Losses at the gene ends were 7 bases for V and 1 base for J; bases not matched to a gene: 4. Looked up from germline, CDR1 is MNHEY and CDR2 is SMNVEV (reference sequence). The chain's CDR3 is CASTKAGGSYNEQFF. The DNA of the CDR3 is TGTGCCAGCACCAAAGCGGGGGGGTCCTACAATGAGCAGTTCTTC.

This rearrangement joins TRBV2 to TRBJ1-6; 10 bases align to TRBD1. Germline V gene sequence: CDR1 SNHLY, CDR2 FYNNEI. The CDR3 is 16 amino acids. After removal of 6 bases from V and 11 bases from J, the junction contained 13 bases not matched to a gene. Written as DNA, the CDR3 is TGTGCCAGCAGCCCGGGACAGGGGCGACCTTTGGCACCCCTCCACTTT. Protein product: CASSPGQGRPLAPLHF.

This clonotype was counted a few times. The chain has TRBV6-2 or TRBV6-3 and TRBJ1-5; TRBD1 might be the D (6 bases). V lost 7 bases and J lost 7, with 14 bases in between. The germline gives CDR1 MNHEY, CDR2 SVGEGT. The CDR3 totals 13 residues. This CDR3 reads CASTLGGLQPQHF. The CDR3 DNA follows: TGTGCCAGCACCCTCGGGGGGCTGCAGCCCCAGCATTTT.

There are a few counts of this clonotype. The chain joins TRBV10-3 to TRBJ1-1; TRBD1 is a possible D gene (5 bases). CDR3 length equals 15 residues. Germline lookup yields CDR1 ENHRY and CDR2 SYGVKD. Trimming removed 6 bases at V and 2 bases at J, with 16 bases between. The chain's CDR3 is CAIRTIDRANTEAFF. The CDR3 DNA is TGTGCCATCAGAACCATCGACAGAGCCAACACTGAAGCTTTCTTT.

The CDR3 DNA reads as TGTGCCAGCAGCTTAGATCAGCAGCCCGCCTACTTC. This codes for CASSLDQQPAYF. This sequence joins TRBV11-3 and TRBJ2-7; D gene unclear. Germline CDR1 and CDR2: SGHNT and YENEEA. The CDR3 runs 12 residues. With 0 bases removed from V and 13 bases from J, the gap between germline ends came to 13 bases. Filled out from reference TRBV11-3 and TRBJ2-7, the complete variable domain reads EAGVVQSPRYKIIEKKQPVAFWCNPISGHNTLYWYLQNLGQGPELLIRYENEEAVDDSQLPKDRFSAERLKGVDSTLKIQPAELGDSAVYLCASSLDQQPAYFGPGTRLTVT.

This clonotype was observed a single time. This CDR3 is CSAGQGVDTEAFF. CDR3 DNA sequence: TGCAGTGCCGGACAGGGGGTGGACACTGAAGCTTTCTTT. This chain connects TRBV20-1 to TRBJ1-1, with 10 bases that match TRBD1. The CDR3 is made up of 13 amino acids. Germline-derived CDR1 and CDR2 are DFQATT and SNEGSKA (reference sequence). V lost 6 bases to trimming and J lost 3 bases; unmatched junction nucleotides: 4.

The rearrangement joins TRBV20-1 to TRBJ2-3; D not certain. CDR1 is DFQATT, CDR2 SNEGSKA, per germline (reference sequence). V was clipped by 5 bases and J by 6 bases, with 15 bases between them. CDR3 size: 13 residues. The CDR3 DNA reads TGCAGTGCTTATACCCTCGGACGGGATACGCAGTATTTT. Its protein product is CSAYTLGRDTQYF.

The chain recombines TRBV6-1 with TRBJ2-5; 9 bases fit TRBD2. Germline CDR1 is MNHNS and CDR2 is SASEGT. This CDR3 contains 15 residues. The ends lost 7 bases at V and 4 bases at J; junction bases unmatched: 10. In nucleotides, the CDR3 is TGTGCCAGCAATACGCCAGCGGGGGGCCCAGAGACCCAGTACTTC. Translating gives CASNTPAGGPETQYF.

This clonotype was detected ten times or more. This chain joins TRBV15 and TRBJ2-3, with D perhaps being TRBD1 or TRBD2 (5 bases each). CDR1 and CDR2 from the germline V gene are LNHNV and YYDKDF (reference sequence). V lost 5 bases and J lost 0, with 12 bases in between. This CDR3 has 15 amino acids. The CDR3 coding sequence is TGTGCCACCAGCCCGGGACCCCATAGCACAGATACGCAGTATTTT. Translation: CATSPGPHSTDTQYF.

This clonotype has only a few counts. The CDR3 DNA reads as TGTGCCAGCTCACCACCCCTGGGGGGACTAAAGGCTGAAGCTTTCTTT. This translates into CASSPPLGGLKAEAFF. V is TRBV18 and J is TRBJ1-1; possible D gene TRBD1, 5 bases. Germline V gene lookup returns CDR1 KGHSH and CDR2 LQKENI. V gave up 0 bases and J gave up 6 bases, with 17 bases separating them. The CDR3 is made up of 16 amino acids.

The chain recombines TRBV7-3 with TRBJ2-1; D might be TRBD2 (5 bases). Trimming shortened V by 2 bases and J by 5 bases, and 16 bases separated the two germline ends. The germline CDR1 and CDR2 sequences are SGHTA and FQGTGA. The CDR3 covers 16 residues. The CDR3, as DNA: TGTGCCAGCAGCTTAGGAGGCCCCCGGCAGAACAATGAGCAGTTCTTC. It encodes CASSLGGPRQNNEQFF.